This passage covers 5 T cell receptor beta chains from one sample sequenced in a study of blood T cell repertoires in COVID-19. Libraries were prepared by immunoSEQ multiplex PCR; TCRdb keeps only in-frame clonotypes and omits some of them. The sample includes approximately 240,000 clones, approximately 90% of them seen just once. Sequencing was done on a sample of peripheral blood. The receptors shown here come from a woman under 30 who had recovered from COVID-19.

The chain employs TRBV19 and TRBJ2-1; 14 nucleotides agree with TRBD2. There are 16 residues in the CDR3. Losses at the gene ends were 3 bases for V and 8 bases for J; bases not matched to a gene: 6. Germline V gives CDR1 LNHDA, CDR2 SQIVND (reference sequence). CDR3 in amino acids: CASSIGTSGSMDEQFF. CDR3 bases: TGTGCCAGTAGTATCGGGACTAGCGGGAGTATGGATGAGCAGTTCTTC.

The chain links TRBV27 to TRBJ2-7; D possibly corresponds to TRBD1 (6 bases). Germline CDR1 reads MNHEY; CDR2 reads SMNVEV (reference sequence). Deletions cut 3 bases from V and 4 bases from J, with 10 bases between. The CDR3 covers 13 residues. The CDR3 sequence: CASSFSGDYEQYF. The CDR3 DNA reads as TGTGCCAGCAGTTTTTCAGGGGATTACGAGCAGTACTTC.

The rearrangement joins TRBV19 to TRBJ2-1; D possibly corresponds to TRBD2 (6 bases). CDR1 LNHDA and CDR2 SQIVND come from the germline V gene (reference sequence). V lost 4 bases to trimming and J lost 3 bases, with 13 bases between them. This CDR3 comprises 15 residues. The CDR3 protein is CASSSSGRGYNEQFF. In DNA form, the CDR3 reads TGTGCCAGTAGTAGTTCGGGGCGGGGCTACAATGAGCAGTTCTTC. The whole variable domain, remainder taken from reference TRBV19 and TRBJ2-1, is DGGITQSPKYLFRKEGQNVTLSCEQNLNHDAMYWYRQDPGQGLRLIYYSQIVNDFQKGDIAEGYSVSREKKESFPLTVTSAQKNPTAFYLCASSSSGRGYNEQFFGPGTRLTVL.

With regard to this clone: The sample contains more than one DNA sequence encoding this CDR3. V is TRBV27 and J is TRBJ2-1; D perhaps matches TRBD2 (6 bases). With 2 bases removed from V and 0 bases from J, the gap between germline ends came to 8 bases. The germline V gene encodes CDR1 MNHEY and CDR2 SMNVEV (reference sequence). There are 15 residues in the CDR3. As DNA, the CDR3 is TGTGCCAGCAGTTTAGGAGGGAGCTCCTACAATGAGCAGTTCTTC. This encodes CASSLGGSSYNEQFF.

The V and J genes are TRBV9 and TRBJ2-7, with 9 bases aligning to TRBD1. After removal of 4 bases from V and 6 bases from J, the junction contained 5 bases not matched to a gene. The length of the CDR3 is 13 residues. CDR1 is SGDLS and CDR2 is YYNGEE in the germline V gene. CDR3 amino acids: CASSPGTGSEQYF. The CDR3 nucleotides are TGTGCCAGCAGCCCCGGGACAGGGTCCGAGCAGTACTTC.